A selection of T cell receptor beta chains follows, all from one sample in a study of blood T cell repertoires in COVID-19. Profiling relied on immunoSEQ multiplex PCR, and the TCRdb table lists in-frame clones only, not all of them. Of fewer than 400,000 clones in the sample, almost 90% were seen once. The sequencing input was peripheral blood. Receptors were obtained from a woman younger than 45 with COVID-19, enrolled during active disease. Each CDR3 is given with its conserved first and last residue. The D gene is left open where the match is weak. Expanded clones are given a class, and other clones once, few, many or no size at all.

V gene: TRBV7-9; D gene: TRBD2; J gene: TRBJ2-5; clone size: -; CDR3 length: 14; CDR3 DNA: TGTGCCAGCAGCTTTATGGGAGGGGAGGAGACCCAGTACTTC; CDR3 protein: CASSFMGGEETQYF
V gene: TRBV20-1; D gene: TRBD1; J gene: TRBJ1-1; clone size: -; CDR3 length: 19; CDR3 DNA: TGCAGTGCTAGTGTCCTGTCGAGGGACAGGGAATTCATGAACACTGAAGCTTTCTTT; CDR3 protein: CSASVLSRDREFMNTEAFF
V gene: TRBV5-1; D gene: -; J gene: TRBJ1-1; clone size: -; CDR3 length: 13; CDR3 DNA: TGCGCCAGCAGCTTGCGTCCGGGATCTGAAGCTTTCTTT; CDR3 protein: CASSLRPGSEAFF
V gene: TRBV10-3; D gene: TRBD1; J gene: TRBJ2-6; clone size: -; CDR3 length: 17; CDR3 DNA: TGTGCCTCGCAACCATGGGACAGCGCGAAAGGGGCCAACGTCCTGACTTTC; CDR3 protein: CASQPWDSAKGANVLTF
V gene: TRBV25-1; D gene: TRBD2; J gene: TRBJ2-1; clone size: -; CDR3 length: 17; CDR3 DNA: TGTGCCAGCAGTGAAAACTCTGAGCGGGAGGGCCTTAATGAGCAGTTCTTC; CDR3 protein: CASSENSEREGLNEQFF
V gene: TRBV5-4; D gene: -; J gene: TRBJ2-2; clone size: -; CDR3 length: 14; CDR3 DNA: TGTGCCAGCAGCTTGGCCGGAGGGACCGGGGAGCTGTTTTTT; CDR3 protein: CASSLAGGTGELFF
V gene: TRBV7-3; D gene: TRBD2; J gene: TRBJ2-1; clone size: -; CDR3 length: 17; CDR3 DNA: TGTGCCAGCAGCCCTCTGGGAGCGGGAGGCCTCTACAATGAGCAGTTCTTC; CDR3 protein: CASSPLGAGGLYNEQFF
V gene: TRBV5-8; D gene: TRBD1; J gene: TRBJ1-1; clone size: once; CDR3 length: 15; CDR3 DNA: TGTGCCAGCAGCACGGACAGGGGGCATTACACTGAAGCTTTCTTT; CDR3 protein: CASSTDRGHYTEAFF
V gene: TRBV12-5; D gene: -; J gene: TRBJ2-1; clone size: -; CDR3 length: 13; CDR3 DNA: TGTGCTAGTGGTTTGGTAAGCGCCCCTTGGCAGTTCTTC; CDR3 protein: CASGLVSAPWQFF
V gene: TRBV2; D gene: TRBD2; J gene: TRBJ2-3; clone size: -; CDR3 length: 14; CDR3 DNA: TGTGCCAGCGGACAAGCGGGAGAGGCAGATACGCAGTATTTT; CDR3 protein: CASGQAGEADTQYF
V gene: TRBV29-1; D gene: -; J gene: TRBJ1-2; clone size: -; CDR3 length: 14; CDR3 DNA: TGCAGCGTTGAGTCGGACAGTCTAGGGGGAGGCTACACCTTC; CDR3 protein: CSVESDSLGGGYTF
V gene: TRBV10-3; D gene: -; J gene: TRBJ2-1; clone size: once; CDR3 length: 16; CDR3 DNA: TGTGCCACGTCCTACACTCAGGGTCTCGCCTACAATGAGCAGTTCTTC; CDR3 protein: CATSYTQGLAYNEQFF
V gene: TRBV19; D gene: TRBD2; J gene: TRBJ2-1; clone size: -; CDR3 length: 15; CDR3 DNA: TGTGCCAGTCGGACTAGCGGACCGTCCTACAATGAGCAGTTCTTC; CDR3 protein: CASRTSGPSYNEQFF
V gene: TRBV5-1; D gene: -; J gene: TRBJ1-2; clone size: -; CDR3 length: 16; CDR3 DNA: TGCGCCAGCAGCTTCCGGGACACCTTAGCTAACTATGGCTACACCTTC; CDR3 protein: CASSFRDTLANYGYTF
V gene: TRBV5-1; D gene: -; J gene: TRBJ2-2; clone size: -; CDR3 length: 12; CDR3 DNA: TGCGCCAGCAGACTAGACACCGGGGAGCTGTTTTTT; CDR3 protein: CASRLDTGELFF
V gene: TRBV30; D gene: TRBD2; J gene: TRBJ2-1; clone size: -; CDR3 length: 16; CDR3 DNA: TGTGCCTGGAGACGAATAGCGGGAGGGCCTCCCATTGAGCAGTTCTTC; CDR3 protein: CAWRRIAGGPPIEQFF
V gene: TRBV30; D gene: TRBD2; J gene: TRBJ2-1; clone size: -; CDR3 length: 14; CDR3 DNA: TGTGCCTGGAGTCCTAGCGGGAGAATAAATGAGCAGTTCTTC; CDR3 protein: CAWSPSGRINEQFF